Listed here is a single TCR beta chain. The antigen remains undetermined. The data belong to a study of shared clonotypes between healthy human individuals. Overall study findings and caveats: The low donor count limited represented genetic and exposure-history diversity.

The CDR3 totals 15 residues. Trimming removed 7 bases at V and 9 bases at J, with 26 bases between. In germline, CDR1 is SGHRS, CDR2 YFSETQ. The assay was carried out at the deep level. The authors' processing: ImmunoSEQ output lacked quality scores and full-length reads, limiting matched filtering. Profiling relied on immunoSEQ multiplex PCR, and the TCRdb table lists in-frame clones only, not all of them. Clone size and V and J calls were adopted from that table, with D and trimming inferred from the DNA. The data contain 330,000 or so clones, over 70% of them singletons. The TCR comes from a man aged 25-45 years in good health. The chain carries TRBV5-1 and TRBJ2-7; tentative D call: TRBD1 (6 bases). The sequencing input was memory CD4+ T cells sorted from blood. Subset meaning: CD45RA-negative fraction. CDR3 residues: CASARESAGTPRQYF. CDR3 coding DNA: TGCGCCAGCGCTCGAGAATCCGCCGGGACACCGAGGCAGTACTTC. Drawing the rest from reference TRBV5-1 and TRBJ2-7, the complete variable domain is KAGVTQTPRYLIKTRGQQVTLSCSPISGHRSVSWYQQTPGQGLQFLFEYFSETQRNKGNFPGRFSGRQFSNSRSEMNVSTLELGDSALYLCASARESAGTPRQYFGPGTRLTVT.